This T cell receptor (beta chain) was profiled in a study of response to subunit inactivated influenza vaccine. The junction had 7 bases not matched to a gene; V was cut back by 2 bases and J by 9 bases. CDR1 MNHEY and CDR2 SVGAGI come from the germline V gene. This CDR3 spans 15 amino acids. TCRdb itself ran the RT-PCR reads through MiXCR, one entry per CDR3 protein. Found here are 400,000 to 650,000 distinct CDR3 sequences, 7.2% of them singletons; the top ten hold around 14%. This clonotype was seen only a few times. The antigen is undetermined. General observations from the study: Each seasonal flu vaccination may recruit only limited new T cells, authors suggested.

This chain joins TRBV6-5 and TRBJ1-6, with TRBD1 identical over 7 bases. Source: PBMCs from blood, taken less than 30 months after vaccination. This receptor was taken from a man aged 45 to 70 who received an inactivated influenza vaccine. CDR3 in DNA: TGTGCCAGCAGTTACCGATCGCAGGGGGGTTCACCCCTCCACTTT. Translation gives CASSYRSQGGSPLHF.